This TCR beta chain is drawn from a study of blood T cell repertoires in COVID-19. Turning to the study itself: The United States, Italy and Spain were the sources of the acute and convalescent COVID-19 samples. Sources were T cells, B-cell-depleted T cells, or PBMCs; the material itself was cDNA or gDNA.

In the study's own analysis: Nucleated cell counts were estimated from reference gene primer amplification. Libraries were prepared by immunoSEQ multiplex PCR; TCRdb keeps only in-frame clonotypes and omits some of them. V, J and clone size derive from that table, while D and trimming were established from the DNA sequence. The sample lists about 55,000 clones, 80% to 95% occurring once. V shed 0 bases and J shed 3 bases, with 3 bases lying between them. The germline CDR1 and CDR2 sequences are LNHNV and YYDKDF (reference sequence). This CDR3 spans 13 amino acids. Sequenced input: peripheral blood. The sequence derives from a man at least 80 years old with acute or convalescent COVID-19. The chain combines TRBV15 with TRBJ1-3; D is uncertain. CDR3: CATSRDLGNTIYF. For the CDR3, the DNA is TGTGCCACCAGCAGAGATCTTGGAAACACCATATATTTT.